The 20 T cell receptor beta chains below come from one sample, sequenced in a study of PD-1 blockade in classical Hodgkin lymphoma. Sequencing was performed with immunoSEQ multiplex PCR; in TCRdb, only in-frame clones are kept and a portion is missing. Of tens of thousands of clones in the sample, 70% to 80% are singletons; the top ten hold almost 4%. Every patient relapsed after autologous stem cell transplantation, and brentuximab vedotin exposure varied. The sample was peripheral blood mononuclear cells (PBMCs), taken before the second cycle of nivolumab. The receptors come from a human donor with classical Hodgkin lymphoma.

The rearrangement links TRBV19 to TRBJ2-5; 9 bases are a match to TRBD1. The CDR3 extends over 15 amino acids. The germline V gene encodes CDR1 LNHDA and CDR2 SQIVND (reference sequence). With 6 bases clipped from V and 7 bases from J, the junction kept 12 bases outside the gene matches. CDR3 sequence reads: CASSLGWDRVGTQYF. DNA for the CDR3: TGTGCCAGTAGCCTGGGCTGGGACAGGGTAGGGACCCAGTACTTC.

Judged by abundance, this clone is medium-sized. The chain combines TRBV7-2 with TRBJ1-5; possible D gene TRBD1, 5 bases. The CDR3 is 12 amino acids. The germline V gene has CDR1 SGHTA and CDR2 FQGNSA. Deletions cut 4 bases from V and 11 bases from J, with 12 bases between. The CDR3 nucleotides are TGTGCCAGCAGCTCGCGGGGGGGAGCCCAGCATTTT. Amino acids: CASSSRGGAQHF.

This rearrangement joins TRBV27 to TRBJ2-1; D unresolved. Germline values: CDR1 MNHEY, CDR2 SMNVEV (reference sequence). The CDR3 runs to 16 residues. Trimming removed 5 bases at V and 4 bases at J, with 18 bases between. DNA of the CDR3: TGTGCCAGCAGTCCCAAGAAAGTGGCAGTATACAATGAGCAGTTCTTC. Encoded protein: CASSPKKVAVYNEQFF.

The CDR3 DNA is TGTGCCAGCAGTTGGCCGGGGGGGGCGAACACCGGGGAGCTGTTTTTT. Protein product: CASSWPGGANTGELFF. J is TRBJ2-2 and V is TRBV27, with 8 bases matching TRBD2. The CDR3 is 16 residues long. CDR1 and CDR2 from the germline V gene are MNHEY and SMNVEV (reference sequence). The V segment lost 4 bases and the J segment 0 bases; nucleotides outside the gene matches: 4.

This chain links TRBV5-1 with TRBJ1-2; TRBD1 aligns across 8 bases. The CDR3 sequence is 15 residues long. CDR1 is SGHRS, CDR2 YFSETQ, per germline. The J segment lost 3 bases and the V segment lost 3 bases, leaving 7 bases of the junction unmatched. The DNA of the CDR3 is TGCGCCAGCAGCTCTAAGACAGGGGAGGACTATGGCTACACCTTC. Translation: CASSSKTGEDYGYTF.

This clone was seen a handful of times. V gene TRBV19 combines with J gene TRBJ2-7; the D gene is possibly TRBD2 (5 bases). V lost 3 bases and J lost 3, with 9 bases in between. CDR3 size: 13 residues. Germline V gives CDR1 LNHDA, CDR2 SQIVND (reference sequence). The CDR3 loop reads CASSMGGGYEQYF. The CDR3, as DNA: TGTGCCAGTAGTATGGGCGGAGGCTACGAGCAGTACTTC.

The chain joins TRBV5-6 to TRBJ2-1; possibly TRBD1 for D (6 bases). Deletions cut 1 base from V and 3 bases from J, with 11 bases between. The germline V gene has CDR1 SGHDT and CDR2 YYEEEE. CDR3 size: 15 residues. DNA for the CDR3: TGTGCCAGCAGCTTGTGGCAGGGGTACTACAATGAGCAGTTCTTC. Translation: CASSLWQGYYNEQFF.

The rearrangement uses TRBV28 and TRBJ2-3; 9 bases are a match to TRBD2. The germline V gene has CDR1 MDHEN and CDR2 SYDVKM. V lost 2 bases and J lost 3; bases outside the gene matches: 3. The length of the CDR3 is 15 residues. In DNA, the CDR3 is TGTGCCAGCAGTTTAATCCTAGCGGGGACAGATACGCAGTATTTT. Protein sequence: CASSLILAGTDTQYF.

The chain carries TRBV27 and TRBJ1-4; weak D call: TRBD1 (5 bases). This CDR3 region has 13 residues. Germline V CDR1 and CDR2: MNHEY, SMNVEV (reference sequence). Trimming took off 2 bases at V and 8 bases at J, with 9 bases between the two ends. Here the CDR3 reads CASSLKPGEKLFF. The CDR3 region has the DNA TGTGCCAGCAGTTTAAAGCCAGGGGAAAAACTGTTTTTT.

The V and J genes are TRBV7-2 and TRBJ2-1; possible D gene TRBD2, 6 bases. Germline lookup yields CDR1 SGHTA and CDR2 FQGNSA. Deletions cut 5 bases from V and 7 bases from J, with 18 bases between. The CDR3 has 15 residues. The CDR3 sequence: CASSLGTQELNEQFF. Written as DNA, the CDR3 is TGTGCCAGCAGCCTTGGGACTCAAGAGCTAAATGAGCAGTTCTTC.

CDR3 sequence reads: CAWSPGLAGETQYF. The CDR3 DNA reads as TGTGCCTGGAGCCCAGGACTAGCGGGAGAGACCCAGTACTTC. The rearrangement joins TRBV30 to TRBJ2-5; 11 bases match TRBD2. With 3 bases clipped from V and 4 bases from J, the junction kept 4 bases outside the gene matches. CDR1 is GTSNPN, CDR2 SVGIG, per germline (reference sequence). The CDR3 runs to 14 residues.

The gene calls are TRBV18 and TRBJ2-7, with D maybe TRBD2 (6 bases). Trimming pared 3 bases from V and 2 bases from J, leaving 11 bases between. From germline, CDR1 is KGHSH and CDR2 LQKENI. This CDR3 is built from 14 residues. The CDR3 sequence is CASSPVPGAYEQYF. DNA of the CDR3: TGTGCCAGCTCACCGGTTCCGGGGGCCTACGAGCAGTACTTC.

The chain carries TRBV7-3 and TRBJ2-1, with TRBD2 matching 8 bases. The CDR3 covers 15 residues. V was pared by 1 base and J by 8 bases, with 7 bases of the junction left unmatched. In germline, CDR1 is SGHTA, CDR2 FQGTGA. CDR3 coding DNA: TGTGCCAGCAGCTTAAACGGGAGGGCCCGAGATGAGCAGTTCTTC. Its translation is CASSLNGRARDEQFF.

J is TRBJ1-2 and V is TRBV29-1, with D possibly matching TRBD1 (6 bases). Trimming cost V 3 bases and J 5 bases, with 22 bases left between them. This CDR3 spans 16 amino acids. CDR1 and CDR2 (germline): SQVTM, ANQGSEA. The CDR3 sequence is CSVDIMAGAGGYGYTF. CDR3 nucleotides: TGCAGCGTTGATATCATGGCGGGGGCCGGGGGGTATGGCTACACCTTC.

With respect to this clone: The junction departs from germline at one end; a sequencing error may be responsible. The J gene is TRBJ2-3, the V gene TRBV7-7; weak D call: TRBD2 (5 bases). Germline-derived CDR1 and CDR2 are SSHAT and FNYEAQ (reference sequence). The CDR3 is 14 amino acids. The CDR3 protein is CASSKTGITDTQYF. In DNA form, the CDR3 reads TGTGCTAGCAGCAAGACGGGAATCACAGATACGCAGTATTTT.

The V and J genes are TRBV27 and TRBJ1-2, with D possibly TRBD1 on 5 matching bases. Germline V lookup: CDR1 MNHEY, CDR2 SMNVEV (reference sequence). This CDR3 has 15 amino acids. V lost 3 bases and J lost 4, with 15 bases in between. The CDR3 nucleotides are TGTGCCAGCAGTTTCTCTTCGGGGGTGAGCTATGGCTACACCTTC. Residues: CASSFSSGVSYGYTF.

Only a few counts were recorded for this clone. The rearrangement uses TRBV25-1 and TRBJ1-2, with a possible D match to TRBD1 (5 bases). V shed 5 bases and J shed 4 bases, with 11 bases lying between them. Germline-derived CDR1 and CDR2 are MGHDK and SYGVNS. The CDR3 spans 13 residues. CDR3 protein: CASSPGWGYGYTF. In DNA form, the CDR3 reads TGTGCCAGCAGTCCAGGGTGGGGCTATGGCTACACCTTC.

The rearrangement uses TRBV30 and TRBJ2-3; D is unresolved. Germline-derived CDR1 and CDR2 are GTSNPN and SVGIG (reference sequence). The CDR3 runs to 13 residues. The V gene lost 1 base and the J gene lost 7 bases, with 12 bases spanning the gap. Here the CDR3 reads CAWSASGVYTQYF. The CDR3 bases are TGTGCCTGGAGTGCGAGTGGAGTTTATACGCAGTATTTT. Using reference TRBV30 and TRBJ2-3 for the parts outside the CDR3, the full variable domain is SQTIHQWPATLVQPVGSPLSLECTVEGTSNPNLYWYRQAAGRGLQLLFYSVGIGQISSEVPQNLSASRPQDRQFILSSKKLLLSDSGFYLCAWSASGVYTQYFGPGTRLTVL.

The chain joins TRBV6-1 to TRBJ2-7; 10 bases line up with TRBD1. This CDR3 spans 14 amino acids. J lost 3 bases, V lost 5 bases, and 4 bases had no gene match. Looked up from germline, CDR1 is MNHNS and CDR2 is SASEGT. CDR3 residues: CASSLTGGIYEQYF. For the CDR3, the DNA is TGTGCCAGCAGTTTGACAGGGGGCATCTACGAGCAGTACTTC.

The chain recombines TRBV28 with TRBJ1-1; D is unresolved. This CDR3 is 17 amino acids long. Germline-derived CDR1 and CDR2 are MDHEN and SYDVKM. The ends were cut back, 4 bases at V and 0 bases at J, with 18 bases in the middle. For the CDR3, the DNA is TGTGCCAGCAGTTCCCCCCGTGTGTCCGCGATGAACACTGAAGCTTTCTTT. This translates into CASSSPRVSAMNTEAFF.